Following are 3 T cell receptor beta chains from one sample sequenced in a study of CD8 T cells in Susac syndrome. RNA amounts of roughly 0.45 to 1 ug underwent reverse transcription with random hexamers. TCRdb analysed the immunoSEQ multiplex PCR reads with MiXCR anew, one entry per CDR3 protein. The repertoire includes approximately 120,000 distinct CDR3 sequences, around 90% of them detected once, and over 0.12% sits in the top ten. Sequenced sample: CD4+ T cells from PBMCs. The receptors derive from a human donor in good health.

V gene TRBV11-2 combines with J gene TRBJ2-5; D uncertain. Trimming shortened V by 5 bases and J by 4 bases, and 14 bases separated the two germline ends. This CDR3 comprises 14 residues. Per germline, CDR1 SGHAT and CDR2 FQNNGV. In nucleotides, the CDR3 is TGTGCCAGCAGCGCCAGTTGGGCCAGAGAGACCCAGTACTTC. It encodes CASSASWARETQYF.

The chain links TRBV6-6 to TRBJ2-5, with D possibly matching TRBD1 (7 bases). This CDR3 spans 13 amino acids. Trimming removed 5 bases from V and 5 bases from J, with 12 bases in between. Germline CDR1 MNHNY, CDR2 SVGAGI (reference sequence). The CDR3 here is CASSGGGRETQYF. The DNA for the CDR3 is TGTGCCAGCAGTGGAGGGGGCCGGGAGACCCAGTACTTC.

The CDR3 sequence is CASSYSAGGPISYNEQFF. The CDR3 bases are TGTGCCAGCAGTTACTCAGCGGGGGGGCCCATTTCCTACAATGAGCAGTTCTTC. The gene calls are TRBV6-5 and TRBJ2-1; 10 bases are shared with TRBD2. The CDR3 is 18 residues long. Per the germline V gene, CDR1 is MNHEY and CDR2 is SVGAGI. Trimming took 0 bases from V and 1 from J; bases not matched to a gene: 6.